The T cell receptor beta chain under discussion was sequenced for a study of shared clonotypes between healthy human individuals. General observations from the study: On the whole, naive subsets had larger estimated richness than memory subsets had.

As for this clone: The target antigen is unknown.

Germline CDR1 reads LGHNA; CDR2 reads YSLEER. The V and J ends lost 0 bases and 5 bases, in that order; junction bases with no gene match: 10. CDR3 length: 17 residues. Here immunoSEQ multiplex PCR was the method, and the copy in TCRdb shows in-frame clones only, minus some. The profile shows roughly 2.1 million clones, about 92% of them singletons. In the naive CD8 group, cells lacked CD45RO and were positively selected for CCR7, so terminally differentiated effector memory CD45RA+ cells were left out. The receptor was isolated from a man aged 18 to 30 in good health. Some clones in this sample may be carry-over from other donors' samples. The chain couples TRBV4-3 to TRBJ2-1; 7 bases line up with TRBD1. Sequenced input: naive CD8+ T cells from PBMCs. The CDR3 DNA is TGCGCCAGCAGCCAAGATCGGCGAGGGGGCGTCCACAATGAGCAGTTCTTC. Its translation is CASSQDRRGGVHNEQFF.